The 31 T cell receptor beta chains reported below all come from one sample, sequenced in a study of Ad26.COV2.S vaccination and SARS-CoV-2 variants. This table comes from immunoSEQ multiplex PCR, and its TCRdb copy is limited to in-frame clones, with some not included. This sample yields roughly 390,000 clones, of which 75% to 90% are seen a single time; roughly 3.2% belongs to the top ten. Treatment in this sample: roughly 20 received Ad26.COV2.S at low or high dose, single or two shots; roughly five received placebo; per-sample allocation not given. It was on day 63 after the first vaccine or placebo injection that samples were taken. This specimen consisted of peripheral blood, obtained in a trial of Ad26.COV2.S vaccine versus placebo. These receptors originate from a person between 18 and 59 years old who received the Ad26.COV2.S COVID-19 vaccine or a placebo.

J is TRBJ1-1 and V is TRBV6-5; 9 bases line up with TRBD1. Germline CDR1 MNHEY, CDR2 SVGAGI. V dropped 5 bases and J dropped 4; count of bases not matched to a gene: 2. The CDR3 runs to 13 residues. CDR3 region: CASSPGQGTEAFF. CDR3 nucleotides: TGTGCCAGCAGTCCGGGACAGGGCACTGAAGCTTTCTTT.

On this clone: This sample also contains other DNA sequences that code for the same CDR3. V and J are TRBV18 and TRBJ2-7, with D maybe TRBD1 (6 bases). The ends were cut back, 2 bases at V and 2 bases at J, with 7 bases in the middle. The CDR3 is 13 residues long. Germline loops: CDR1 KGHSH, CDR2 LQKENI. CDR3 region: CASSPDRTYEQYF. The CDR3 bases are TGTGCCAGCTCACCAGACAGGACCTACGAGCAGTACTTC.

The J gene is TRBJ2-1, the V gene TRBV27; no clear D. Germline CDR1 and CDR2: MNHEY and SMNVEV (reference sequence). CDR3 length: 14 amino acids. Trimming shortened V by 2 bases and J by 7 bases, and 12 bases separated the two germline ends. The CDR3: CASSLLSNSNEQFF. The CDR3 DNA follows: TGTGCCAGCAGTTTACTTTCCAACTCAAATGAGCAGTTCTTC.

This chain links TRBV3-1 (or the pseudogene TRBV3-2) with TRBJ1-2; D remains unclear. Trimming took off 4 bases at V and 1 base at J, with 10 bases between the two ends. Germline V gene sequence: CDR1 LGHDT, CDR2 YNNKEL (reference sequence). The CDR3 sequence is 14 residues long. This CDR3 reads CASSLGRINYGYTF. For the CDR3, the DNA is TGTGCCAGCAGCCTAGGACGTATTAACTATGGCTACACCTTC.

The chain combines TRBV5-5 with TRBJ2-2, with 9 nucleotides matching TRBD2. Germline V gene data show CDR1 as SGHKS and CDR2 as YYEKEE (reference sequence). The CDR3 length is 18 residues. With V trimmed by 2 bases and J by 3 bases, 11 bases remained unmatched. This CDR3 is CASSLGAAGGSYTGELFF. CDR3 coding DNA: TGTGCCAGCAGCTTAGGGGCAGCGGGGGGTTCTTACACCGGGGAGCTGTTTTTT.

The CDR3 protein is CATRKDRVATEAFF. The CDR3 coding sequence is TGTGCCACCAGGAAAGACAGGGTTGCCACTGAAGCTTTCTTT. The chain couples TRBV15 to TRBJ1-1; 7 nucleotides line up with TRBD1. The V and J ends lost 6 bases and 4 bases, in that order; junction bases with no gene match: 8. CDR3 size: 14 residues. Per germline, CDR1 LNHNV and CDR2 YYDKDF (reference sequence). The variable domain in full, completed from reference TRBV15 and TRBJ1-1, reads DAMVIQNPRYQVTQFGKPVTLSCSQTLNHNVMYWYQQKSSQAPKLLFHYYDKDFNNEADTPDNFQSRRPNTSFCFLDIRSPGLGDTAMYLCATRKDRVATEAFFGQGTRLTVV.

The V gene is TRBV4-3, the J gene TRBJ1-1; 7 bases line up with TRBD1. After removal of 4 bases from V and 1 base from J, the junction contained 6 bases not matched to a gene. The CDR3 length is 15 residues. The germline gives CDR1 LGHNA, CDR2 YSLEER. The DNA of the CDR3 is TGCGCCAGCAGCCTAATATGGACAGGGAACACTGAAGCTTTCTTT. Translated, it gives CASSLIWTGNTEAFF.

The genes are TRBV11-2 and TRBJ2-5, with 7 positions matching TRBD2. V lost 4 bases to trimming and J lost 7 bases; unmatched junction nucleotides: 3. Germline lookup yields CDR1 SGHAT and CDR2 FQNNGV. The CDR3 runs to 12 residues. CDR3 sequence: CASSSPGGTQYF. CDR3 in DNA: TGTGCCAGCAGCTCGCCGGGGGGGACCCAGTACTTC. The full variable domain, with the rest looked up from reference TRBV11-2 and TRBJ2-5, is EAGVAQSPRYKIIEKRQSVAFWCNPISGHATLYWYQQILGQGPKLLIQFQNNGVVDDSQLPKDRFSAERLKGVDSTLKIQPAKLEDSAVYLCASSSPGGTQYFGPGTRLLVL.

J is TRBJ1-4 and V is TRBV3-1 (or the pseudogene TRBV3-2); perhaps TRBD1 as D (5 bases). CDR3 length equals 15 residues. V shed 1 base and J shed 5 bases, with 11 bases lying between them. Germline CDR1 LGHDT, CDR2 YNNKEL (reference sequence). CDR3 region: CASSQGGVANEKLFF. The CDR3 nucleotides are TGTGCCAGCAGCCAAGGGGGGGTGGCGAATGAAAAACTGTTTTTT.

The chain employs TRBV12-3 or TRBV12-4 and TRBJ2-2; TRBD1 might be the D (6 bases). V was trimmed by 7 bases and J by 4 bases, leaving 10 bases between them. This CDR3 comprises 13 residues. CDR3 sequence: CASNGQFTGELFF. The CDR3 bases are TGTGCCAGCAACGGACAGTTCACCGGGGAGCTGTTTTTT.

This clone showed up just once. The rearrangement uses TRBV5-1 and TRBJ2-2; D call uncertain. Germline-derived CDR1 and CDR2 are SGHRS and YFSETQ. Between the trimmed V and J ends, which lost 0 bases and 1 base, there was a span of 7 bases. CDR3 length: 15 residues. The chain's CDR3 is CASSLDPRNTGELFF. The CDR3 DNA sequence: TGCGCCAGCAGCTTGGATCCTAGGAACACCGGGGAGCTGTTTTTT.

Concerning this clone itself: Different DNA sequences within this sample yield the same CDR3. This sequence joins TRBV7-2 and TRBJ2-7; D tentatively fits TRBD1 or TRBD2 (5 bases each). Between the trimmed V and J ends, which lost 0 bases and 2 bases, there was a span of 5 bases. In germline, CDR1 is SGHTA, CDR2 FQGNSA. This CDR3 comprises 13 residues. As DNA, the CDR3 is TGTGCCAGCAGCTTAGCGGGGGCCTACGAGCAGTACTTC. Its protein is CASSLAGAYEQYF.

The rearrangement uses TRBV7-2 and TRBJ1-2; possible D gene TRBD1, 5 bases. Trimming cost V 5 bases and J 8 bases, with 18 bases left between them. This CDR3 is 14 amino acids long. Germline CDR1 SGHTA, CDR2 FQGNSA. The CDR3 DNA reads as TGTGCCAGCAGCACAGACCGGAGGTCAGGGGGCTACACCTTC. Residues: CASSTDRRSGGYTF.

This clone turned up a few times. The chain links TRBV7-9 to TRBJ2-1; D not certain. V was pared by 7 bases and J by 2 bases, with 12 bases between. Germline CDR1 is SEHNR and CDR2 is FQNEAQ (reference sequence). The CDR3 consists of 14 residues. In DNA form, the CDR3 reads TGTGCCAGCAACCTCTACAGTCCCTACAATGAGCAGTTCTTC. Its protein is CASNLYSPYNEQFF.

V is TRBV19 and J is TRBJ1-1, with D perhaps TRBD1 (6 bases). Germline V gene sequence: CDR1 LNHDA, CDR2 SQIVND (reference sequence). Trimming removed 7 bases at V and 11 bases at J, with 23 bases between. This CDR3 is 14 amino acids long. DNA of the CDR3: TGTGCCAGTATATTTGGGGGGGCGCGACCTGCGGCTTTCTTT. Residues: CASIFGGARPAAFF.

The chain recombines TRBV10-1 with TRBJ2-7; possibly TRBD2 for D (5 bases). Per the germline V gene, CDR1 is WNHNN and CDR2 is SYGVQD (reference sequence). The CDR3 totals 14 residues. Deletions cut 0 bases from V and 3 bases from J, with 9 bases between. In nucleotides, the CDR3 is TGCGCCAGCAGTGAGTCGGTAGGGAGCTACGAGCAGTACTTC. Translated, it gives CASSESVGSYEQYF.

The J gene is TRBJ1-6, the V gene TRBV7-9; D ambiguous. Germline-derived CDR1 and CDR2 are SEHNR and FQNEAQ (reference sequence). The V end lost 5 bases, the J end lost 6 bases, and 11 bases lay between the germline ends. This CDR3 has 14 residues. The CDR3 reads CASSPAVANSPLHF. CDR3 bases: TGTGCCAGCAGCCCAGCAGTCGCTAATTCACCCCTCCACTTT.

This clone has just a few counts. The chain uses TRBV5-4 and TRBJ1-6; 8 nucleotides align to TRBD1. J was trimmed by 9 bases and V by 4 bases; bases with no gene match: 6. The CDR3 has 14 residues. CDR1 SGHNT and CDR2 YYREEE come from the germline V gene (reference sequence). The DNA for the CDR3 is TGTGCCAGCAGCCCGGCAGGGGGCAGTTCACCCCTCCACTTT. This encodes CASSPAGGSSPLHF. The variable domain in full, completed from reference TRBV5-4 and TRBJ1-6, reads ETGVTQSPTHLIKTRGQQVTLRCSSQSGHNTVSWYQQALGQGPQFIFQYYREEENGRGNFPPRFSGLQFPNYSSELNVNALELDDSALYLCASSPAGGSSPLHFGNGTRLTVT.

The CDR3 bases are TGTGCCACCAGGTTGCGGAAGCGGCAGGGAATGTCTGCCAAAAACATTCAGTACTTC. It yields the protein CATRLRKRQGMSAKNIQYF. The chain links TRBV24-1 to TRBJ2-4, with D perhaps matching TRBD1 or TRBD2 (5 bases each). V was clipped by 7 bases and J by 1 base, with 25 bases between them. CDR1 KGHDR and CDR2 SFDVKD come from the germline V gene. This CDR3 region has 19 residues.

The rearrangement joins TRBV30 to TRBJ1-5; TRBD1 is a possible D gene (5 bases). The V end was cut by 0 bases, the J end by 1 base, with 10 bases between. Germline CDR1 and CDR2: GTSNPN and SVGIG (reference sequence). The CDR3 has 15 residues. The CDR3 nucleotides read TGTGCCTGGAGTGTCAACAGGAAAAGCAATCAGCCCCAGCATTTT. This encodes CAWSVNRKSNQPQHF.

The chain links TRBV4-1 to TRBJ1-6; D unresolved. This CDR3 spans 14 amino acids. Trimming left V 3 bases short and J 8 bases short, with 11 bases between. In germline, CDR1 is MGHRA, CDR2 YSYEKL. The CDR3 bases are TGCGCCAGCAGCCATGACCTTTGGGATTCACCCCTCCACTTT. Its translation is CASSHDLWDSPLHF.

The chain combines TRBV5-4 with TRBJ2-1, with TRBD2 as a possible D gene (6 bases). The V gene's germline CDR1 is SGHNT and CDR2 YYREEE (reference sequence). The ends were cut back, 0 bases at V and 7 bases at J, with 14 bases in the middle. The CDR3 extends over 15 amino acids. The CDR3 here is CASSLGGEVKNEQFF. CDR3 in DNA: TGTGCCAGCAGCTTGGGCGGGGAGGTTAAGAATGAGCAGTTCTTC. The complete variable domain, with remaining parts taken from reference TRBV5-4 and TRBJ2-1, reads ETGVTQSPTHLIKTRGQQVTLRCSSQSGHNTVSWYQQALGQGPQFIFQYYREEENGRGNFPPRFSGLQFPNYSSELNVNALELDDSALYLCASSLGGEVKNEQFFGPGTRLTVL.

The chain combines TRBV29-1 with TRBJ1-4, with a weak D call TRBD1 (5 bases). Germline V gives CDR1 SQVTM, CDR2 ANQGSEA. The V gene lost 1 base and the J gene lost 11 bases, with 11 bases spanning the gap. The CDR3 consists of 12 residues. The CDR3 bases are TGCAGCGTTGAAGTTCCCGGGGACAAACTGTTTTTT. This codes for CSVEVPGDKLFF. Full variable domain (rest looked up from reference TRBV29-1 and TRBJ1-4): SAVISQKPSRDICQRGTSLTIQCQVDSQVTMMFWYRQQPGQSLTLIATANQGSEATYESGFVIDKFPISRPNLTFSTLTVSNMSPEDSSIYLCSVEVPGDKLFFGSGTQLSVL.

V gene TRBV4-1 combines with J gene TRBJ2-1; 8 nucleotides line up with TRBD2. The germline V gene has CDR1 MGHRA and CDR2 YSYEKL. Losses at the gene ends were 5 bases for V and 8 bases for J; bases not matched to a gene: 8. The CDR3 totals 14 residues. As DNA, the CDR3 is TGCGCCAGCAGCTCCACCGGGACTAGTCATGAGCAGTTCTTC. It encodes CASSSTGTSHEQFF.

This clone was seen once. The CDR3 loop is CASSYVRQGFNEQYF. The CDR3 DNA sequence: TGTGCCAGCAGTTACGTGAGACAGGGCTTCAACGAGCAGTACTTC. V usage is TRBV6-2 or TRBV6-3 and J usage is TRBJ2-7, with 7 nucleotides matching TRBD1. With V trimmed by 2 bases and J by 5 bases, 9 bases remained unmatched. From germline, CDR1 is MNHEY and CDR2 SVGEGT. There are 15 residues in the CDR3.

This clone was observed a single time. This sequence joins TRBV18 and TRBJ2-7; D possibly corresponds to TRBD2 (5 bases). Trimming shortened V by 0 bases and J by 3 bases, and 12 bases separated the two germline ends. Germline CDR1 and CDR2: KGHSH and LQKENI. The CDR3 runs 15 residues. CDR3 protein: CASSPPSGNDYEQYF. The CDR3 nucleotides read TGTGCCAGCTCACCACCGTCGGGGAACGACTACGAGCAGTACTTC.

The chain couples TRBV11-2 to TRBJ1-4; the D gene is possibly TRBD1 (5 bases). CDR3 length equals 16 residues. Germline-derived CDR1 and CDR2 are SGHAT and FQNNGV. V was shortened by 4 bases and J by 8 bases, with 20 bases between the two germline ends. The DNA of the CDR3 is TGTGCCAGCAGCTCGGTCACGACAGCCATGAGCGAAAAACTGTTTTTT. Translation: CASSSVTTAMSEKLFF.

The DNA of the CDR3 is TGTGCCAGCAGTAGTCAGGCGTATGGCTACACCTTC. The encoded protein is CASSSQAYGYTF. V usage is TRBV12-3 or TRBV12-4 and J usage is TRBJ1-2, with D unresolved. CDR3 length equals 12 residues. V dropped 5 bases and J dropped 5 bases, with 9 bases sitting between them.

The chain combines TRBV4-1 with TRBJ2-3; the D is unclear. Germline V gene lookup returns CDR1 MGHRA and CDR2 YSYEKL. V was pared by 0 bases and J by 1 base, with 8 bases between. CDR3 size: 15 residues. The CDR3 nucleotides read TGCGCCAGCAGCCAAGATATCCTCCGCACAGATACGCAGTATTTT. Its protein is CASSQDILRTDTQYF.

This sequence joins TRBV6-1 and TRBJ1-4; D not certain. Looked up from germline, CDR1 is MNHNS and CDR2 is SASEGT. The V and J ends lost 2 bases and 5 bases respectively, with 6 bases between them. The CDR3 has 13 residues. As DNA, the CDR3 is TGTGCCAGCAGTGAACAGGAGAATGAAAAACTGTTTTTT. Translated, it gives CASSEQENEKLFF.

The CDR3 is CASSIGLESATQYF. The CDR3 coding sequence is TGTGCCAGCAGTATAGGACTAGAGTCGGCTACGCAGTATTTT. The chain couples TRBV2 to TRBJ2-3, with 7 bases lining up with TRBD2. The ends lost 5 bases at V and 8 bases at J; junction bases unmatched: 10. Germline V gene lookup returns CDR1 SNHLY and CDR2 FYNNEI. The CDR3 extends over 14 amino acids.